These 17 T cell receptor beta chains were all obtained from the same sample, sequenced in a study of cytomegalovirus exposure and HLA in healthy donors (dated by TCRdb to 2016 to 2017). Library preparation used the immunoSEQ multiplex PCR assay. The multiplex PCR relied on a mix of 60 forward primers for TCR Vbeta segments and 13 reverse primers for TCR Jbeta segments. As stored in TCRdb, this immuneACCESS dataset retains in-frame rearrangements with V and J assigned. A fraction of the clones does not appear; measured against another copy, unresolved V genes explain less than half of the discrepancy, and the remainder lacks a known reason. The sample table lists about 110,000 clones, about 80% of them with a count of one. Roughly 8% of the sample goes to the ten largest clones. Sequenced material: PBMCs. These receptors were collected from a woman aged 45-65 years in good health and CMV-seropositive.

Only one count was recorded for this clone. The chain employs TRBV2 and TRBJ2-3; TRBD2 aligns across 10 bases. J lost 6 bases, V lost 6 bases, and 9 bases had no gene match. CDR3 length: 15 amino acids. Germline CDR1 reads SNHLY; CDR2 reads FYNNEI. The CDR3 sequence is CASRISGGQHDTQYF. The CDR3 region has the DNA TGTGCCAGCAGGATTAGCGGGGGGCAGCACGATACGCAGTATTTT.

This sequence joins TRBV13 and TRBJ2-5; D gene uncertain. CDR1 is PRHDT and CDR2 is FYEKMQ in the germline V gene (reference sequence). The germline V and J ends were trimmed by 4 bases and 4 bases, with 7 bases remaining between them. CDR3 size: 12 residues. CDR3 bases: TGTGCCAGCAGCTCCTTGAGAGAGACCCAGTACTTC. It translates to CASSSLRETQYF.

This clone was recorded a few times. The rearrangement uses TRBV6-5 and TRBJ2-5, with a possible D match to TRBD1 (5 bases). Per the germline V gene, CDR1 is MNHEY and CDR2 is SVGAGI. Trimming removed 3 bases from V and 5 bases from J, with 16 bases in between. The CDR3 is made up of 15 amino acids. Here the CDR3 DNA reads TGTGCCAGCAGTTATCGTGCCAGGGAAGCGGAGACCCAGTACTTC. Encoded protein: CASSYRAREAETQYF.

The V and J genes are TRBV18 and TRBJ2-3; 11 bases are shared with TRBD2. From germline, CDR1 is KGHSH and CDR2 LQKENI. This CDR3 comprises 16 residues. Trimming took 4 bases from V and 4 from J; bases not matched to a gene: 7. In DNA form, the CDR3 reads TGTGCCAGCTCACGTATGACTAGCGGGGTATCAGATACGCAGTATTTT. It is translated as CASSRMTSGVSDTQYF.

This clone was observed a single time. The J gene is TRBJ2-4, the V gene TRBV28, with D maybe TRBD2 (7 bases). The CDR3 runs to 16 residues. The germline V gene has CDR1 MDHEN and CDR2 SYDVKM. Trimming took off 2 bases at V and 0 bases at J, with 11 bases between the two ends. CDR3 loop: CASSLGGGIAKNIQYF. CDR3 DNA: TGTGCCAGCAGTTTAGGGGGGGGCATAGCCAAAAACATTCAGTACTTC.

The chain recombines TRBV7-9 with TRBJ2-3; 8 nucleotides agree with TRBD2. With 4 bases clipped from V and 6 bases from J, the junction kept 0 bases outside the gene matches. Germline V lookup: CDR1 SEHNR, CDR2 FQNEAQ (reference sequence). CDR3 size: 12 residues. CDR3 bases: TGTGCCAGCAGCTCTAGCGGGGATACGCAGTATTTT. Its protein is CASSSSGDTQYF.

CDR3 in amino acids: CATSRKQPGTALLHEDTEAFF. CDR3 sequence (DNA): TGTGCCACCAGCAGAAAGCAACCCGGGACAGCACTACTTCATGAGGACACTGAAGCTTTCTTT. The chain is built from TRBV15 and TRBJ1-1, with 7 bases lining up with TRBD1. The CDR3 contains 21 residues. CDR1 and CDR2 from the germline V gene are LNHNV and YYDKDF (reference sequence). The V and J ends lost 2 bases and 3 bases, in that order; junction bases with no gene match: 24.

The genes are TRBV25-1 and TRBJ2-1, with 7 bases identical to TRBD1. V gave up 4 bases and J gave up 9 bases; unmatched junction bases: 6. The CDR3 covers 13 residues. Germline V gene lookup returns CDR1 MGHDK and CDR2 SYGVNS. In DNA form, the CDR3 reads TGTGCCAGCAGTGGACAGGGATCGGCTGAGCAGTTCTTC. It is translated as CASSGQGSAEQFF.

The genes are TRBV13 and TRBJ2-5; tentative D call: TRBD2 (6 bases). The CDR3 totals 15 residues. The V end was cut by 0 bases, the J end by 7 bases, with 15 bases between. The germline gives CDR1 PRHDT, CDR2 FYEKMQ (reference sequence). CDR3 sequence reads: CASSLGYGGLGTQYF. CDR3 bases: TGTGCCAGCAGCTTAGGGTATGGAGGGTTAGGGACCCAGTACTTC.

The chain combines TRBV7-9 with TRBJ1-2; TRBD1 might be the D (5 bases). Germline CDR1 reads SEHNR; CDR2 reads FQNEAQ (reference sequence). With 4 bases removed from V and 2 bases from J, the gap between germline ends came to 14 bases. The CDR3 is 15 amino acids. CDR3 nucleotide sequence: TGTGCCAGCAGCTCTCGACAGTTTGCCAACTATGGCTACACCTTC. It encodes CASSSRQFANYGYTF.

The chain joins TRBV5-6 to TRBJ2-7; 7 bases are shared with TRBD1. The germline gives CDR1 SGHDT, CDR2 YYEEEE. The ends lost 2 bases at V and 6 bases at J; junction bases unmatched: 8. The CDR3 runs 14 residues. Here the CDR3 reads CASSLRNRGSEQYF. CDR3 DNA: TGTGCCAGCAGCTTAAGGAACAGGGGTTCCGAGCAGTACTTC.

This clone is termed medium-sized. The chain couples TRBV9 to TRBJ2-7; D is perhaps TRBD2 (7 bases). Trimming left V 0 bases short and J 6 bases short, with 16 bases between. The germline gives CDR1 SGDLS, CDR2 YYNGEE. The CDR3 sequence is 15 residues long. The CDR3 protein is CASSVAGGGASEQYF. CDR3 in DNA: TGTGCCAGCAGCGTAGCTGGTGGGGGGGCCTCCGAGCAGTACTTC.

V is TRBV2 and J is TRBJ1-1; a weak D match, TRBD1 (5 bases). The germline V gene has CDR1 SNHLY and CDR2 FYNNEI. The CDR3 extends over 14 amino acids. The ends were cut back, 0 bases at V and 7 bases at J, with 12 bases in the middle. CDR3 in amino acids: CASSEAGAIGEAFF. The CDR3 DNA is TGTGCCAGCAGTGAAGCAGGGGCAATTGGTGAAGCTTTCTTT.

V and J are TRBV7-2 and TRBJ2-7; 7 nucleotides agree with TRBD1. This CDR3 region has 15 residues. J gave up 6 bases and V 0 bases, and 8 bases lay outside the gene matches. Per the germline V gene, CDR1 is SGHTA and CDR2 is FQGNSA. CDR3 coding DNA: TGTGCCAGCAGCTTAGCGAGGGGGCTCTGGAGCGAGCAGTACTTC. It codes for CASSLARGLWSEQYF.

This chain links TRBV6-4 with TRBJ2-3; 9 bases are a match to TRBD2. The CDR3 is 15 amino acids. Per germline, CDR1 MRHNA and CDR2 SNTAGT. Germline trimming cut 6 bases from V and 5 bases from J; bases unmatched to any gene: 9. The CDR3 is CASSIGSGSGDTQYF. The CDR3 DNA follows: TGTGCCAGCAGCATCGGTAGCGGGAGTGGAGATACGCAGTATTTT.

The V gene is TRBV5-1, the J gene TRBJ2-2; 12 bases are shared with TRBD2. Per the germline V gene, CDR1 is SGHRS and CDR2 is YFSETQ. After removal of 3 bases from V and 5 bases from J, the junction contained 8 bases not matched to a gene. CDR3 length: 17 amino acids. The CDR3 protein is CASSSTSGGRGTGELFF. The CDR3, as DNA: TGCGCCAGCAGCTCGACTAGCGGGGGCCGAGGAACCGGGGAGCTGTTTTTT.

This clone is a singleton in its sample. The J gene is TRBJ2-7, the V gene TRBV27; 13 nucleotides line up with TRBD2. With V trimmed by 6 bases and J by 1 base, 0 bases remained unmatched. The germline V gene encodes CDR1 MNHEY and CDR2 SMNVEV (reference sequence). The CDR3 spans 14 residues. The CDR3 protein is CASRLAGGSYEQYF. The CDR3 DNA follows: TGTGCCAGCAGACTAGCGGGAGGGTCCTACGAGCAGTACTTC.